This TCR beta chain is drawn from a study of Tregs in tolerant kidney transplant recipients. Study details: Recipients received nonmyeloablative bone marrow transplants from related graft donors, with transient mixed chimerism. Whole-study findings and limits: Few patients were studied, so findings need validation in larger groups.

This table comes from immunoSEQ multiplex PCR, and its TCRdb copy is limited to in-frame clones, with some not included. The sample yields around 78,000 clones, approximately 90% seen once. Notes on this clone: Its specificity is not known.

Sequencing used Tregs from blood, obtained before the transplant. The sequence was collected from a human donor who received a combined kidney and bone marrow transplant.

The CDR3 region is CATSRDPGSSYNEQFF. In nucleotides, the CDR3 is TGTGCCACCAGCAGAGATCCAGGAAGCTCCTACAATGAGCAGTTCTTC. The rearrangement uses TRBV15 and TRBJ2-1; D uncertain. The ends were cut back, 0 bases at V and 0 bases at J, with 9 bases in the middle. Germline V lookup: CDR1 LNHNV, CDR2 YYDKDF (reference sequence). The CDR3 sequence is 16 residues long.